This section outlines one T cell receptor (beta chain) sequence together with its context. Only in-frame clones appear in the TCRdb table, and some are missing; sequencing was by immunoSEQ multiplex PCR. The table has 500,000 or so clones, about nine tenths seen once. With V trimmed by 1 base and J by 3 bases, 2 bases remained unmatched. Looked up from germline, CDR1 is SEHNR and CDR2 is FQNEAQ (reference sequence). The CDR3 runs 14 residues. The study drew participants aged about 18 to 95 years from roughly 25 US areas. The record originates from a study of blood T cell repertoires in COVID-19. In the study overall: Collection of acute and convalescent COVID-19 samples took place in the United States, Italy and Spain.

Source material: PBMCs or T cells enriched from blood (not recorded which). This chain connects TRBV7-9 to TRBJ1-1; 7 bases match TRBD1. This receptor was taken from a woman aged 18-29 years who had recovered from COVID-19. CDR3 loop: CASSLEGADTEAFF. CDR3 DNA: TGTGCCAGCAGCTTAGAGGGGGCAGACACTGAAGCTTTCTTT.